Presented here are 16 T cell receptor beta chains from one specimen sequenced in a study of tumor-infiltrating lymphocytes in primary liver carcinoma. The tissue used was unsorted bulk material of about 19-34 mg. RNA and DNA were co-extracted from it with the AllPrep DNA/RNA mini kit. From roughly 470 ng total RNA, TCR beta cDNA was generated with a primer in the constant region. ARM-PCR was slightly modified, and three nested multiplex PCR rounds with it gave rise to the TCR beta libraries. Investigators reported that the first two PCR rounds, at 10 cycles each, used TRBV1-TRBV30 forward primers with a C-beta reverse primer. MiXCR, run by TCRdb on the multiplex PCR reads, gives a single entry per CDR3 protein. The data contain around 100,000 distinct CDR3 sequences, over 55% of them singletons. Sample: liver tumor tissue from sampling region 5. Documented subset: tumor region T5, tumor centre. These receptors all come from a woman in her sixties or seventies with primary liver carcinoma and hepatitis B virus infection.

The genes are TRBV10-3 and TRBJ2-7; D call uncertain. This CDR3 has 12 residues. Germline loops: CDR1 ENHRY, CDR2 SYGVKD. CDR3 nucleotide sequence: TGTCTCATCAGTGAGCCACCCTACGAGCAGTACTTC. As protein: CLISEPPYEQYF.

CDR3 nucleotide sequence: TGTGCCAGCAGAAGGTTAGCGGGAGGGCCAGGAGTAGAAGACCAGTACTTC. This translates into CASRRLAGGPGVEDQYF. This chain connects TRBV12-3 or TRBV12-4 to TRBJ2-5; 11 bases fit TRBD2. There are 17 residues in the CDR3. The junction had 19 bases not matched to a gene; V was cut back by 6 bases and J by 10 bases.

Sample share makes this clonotype medium-sized. The CDR3 region has the DNA TGCAGCGTTGGCGGATCCTCTGGGGCCAACGTCCTGACTTTC. Translating it yields CSVGGSSGANVLTF. The rearrangement uses TRBV29-1 and TRBJ2-6, with D unclear. The CDR3 extends over 14 amino acids. V was cut by 4 bases and J by 0 bases, with 7 bases left in between. Per germline, CDR1 SQVTM and CDR2 ANQGSEA.

The rearrangement joins TRBV4-1 to TRBJ2-7; 12 nucleotides line up with TRBD1. The CDR3 loop spans 16 amino acids. CDR1 MGHRA and CDR2 YSYEKL come from the germline V gene. V gave up 10 bases and J gave up 9 bases; unmatched junction bases: 19. CDR3 sequence: CANSPSRDRGPTVQYF. CDR3 DNA: TGCGCCAATAGCCCTTCCCGGGACAGGGGGCCCACGGTGCAGTACTTC.

This chain links TRBV30 with TRBJ2-2; D might be TRBD2 (6 bases). CDR3 size: 14 residues. Trimming took off 4 bases at V and 5 bases at J, with 14 bases between the two ends. Germline V gives CDR1 GTSNPN, CDR2 SVGIG (reference sequence). The CDR3 protein is CAWTMGLATGELFF. The CDR3 DNA reads TGTGCCTGGACCATGGGGCTAGCGACCGGGGAGCTGTTTTTT.

Points on this clonotype: Because the CDR3's place on the DNA is in doubt, the DNA is left out and the CDR3 is given as listed by TCRdb. The chain has TRBV29-1 and TRBJ2-3; TRBD1, the D gene given by the table, was not confirmed from the DNA. The CDR3 comprises 15 residues, both ends counted. CDR1 and CDR2 (germline): SQVTM, ANQGSEA. The CDR3 here is CSVARGTWATDTQYF.

As regards this clonotype: Its ends do not fully match the called genes, so a read error is possible. This rearrangement joins TRBV5-5 to TRBJ2-7, with D perhaps matching TRBD2 (6 bases). Per germline, CDR1 SGHKS and CDR2 YYEKEE (reference sequence). The CDR3 length is 13 residues. The CDR3 reads CASCLRELNGQYF. The CDR3 bases are TGTGCCAGCTGCTTGCGGGAATTGAACGGGCAGTACTTC.

The chain has TRBV7-9 and TRBJ2-1; maybe TRBD2 (5 bases). CDR1 SEHNR and CDR2 FQNEAQ come from the germline V gene (reference sequence). With 0 bases removed from V and 6 bases from J, the gap between germline ends came to 12 bases. This CDR3 contains 15 residues. The CDR3 sequence is CASSLALGRANEQFF. As DNA, the CDR3 is TGTGCCAGCAGCTTAGCGCTCGGGCGGGCCAATGAGCAGTTCTTC.

This clonotype was seen a single time. A junction boundary mismatches the germline segment, possibly from a read error. The chain joins TRBV15 to TRBJ2-2, with D perhaps assigned TRBD1 or TRBD2 (5 bases each). Per the germline V gene, CDR1 is LNHNV and CDR2 is YYDKDF (reference sequence). The CDR3 has 15 residues. In DNA form, the CDR3 reads TGTGCCACCAGCAGAGGTGGGGCGACCACCGGGGAGCTGTCTTTT. As protein: CATSRGGATTGELSF.

This clonotype has a handful of counts. J is TRBJ2-2 and V is TRBV28, with TRBD1 matching 7 bases. The CDR3 has 16 amino acids. Trimming cost V 7 bases and J 0 bases; bases outside gene matches: 8. CDR1 is MDHEN, CDR2 SYDVKM, per germline. The CDR3 is CASIKFGQANTGELFF. DNA for the CDR3: TGTGCCAGCATCAAGTTCGGACAGGCGAACACCGGGGAGCTGTTTTTT.

About this clonotype itself: At one of its ends the junction is not consistent with the germline gene, which may arise from a read error. This rearrangement joins TRBV11-1 to TRBJ2-3; 7 bases match TRBD2. The CDR3 runs to 14 residues. CDR1 and CDR2 from the germline V gene are SGHAT and FQDESV (reference sequence). The CDR3 DNA reads TGTACCGGCAGCTTAAAGCAACGTGCGGGAGAGTCTCACTTT. This translates into CTGSLKQRAGESHF. The entire variable domain, with the rest obtained from reference TRBV11-1 and TRBJ2-3, is as follows: EAEVAQSPRYKITEKSQAVAFWCDPISGHATLYWYRQILGQGPELLVQFQDESVVDDSQLPKDRFSAERLKGVDSTLKIQPAELGDSAMYLCTGSLKQRAGESHFGPGTRLTVL.

Concerning this clonotype: This may be a read error, as it is one base from a much larger clone. In DNA, the CDR3 is TGTGCCGCCAGTAACCCCTACAATGAGCAGTTCTTC. Translation: CAASNPYNEQFF. The genes are TRBV24-1 and TRBJ2-1; D ambiguous. This CDR3 spans 12 amino acids. The germline V gene encodes CDR1 KGHDR and CDR2 SFDVKD.

Notes on this clonotype: Being one base from a much bigger clone, this may be a read error. The CDR3 bases are TGTGCCAGCAGCTTGATAGGGATAGGAAATCAGCCCCAGCATTTT. It codes for CASSLIGIGNQPQHF. The chain carries TRBV5-5 and TRBJ1-5, with unresolved D. This CDR3 has 15 residues. The V end was cut by 1 base, the J end by 4 bases, with 12 bases between. CDR1 and CDR2 (germline): SGHKS, YYEKEE (reference sequence).

The CDR3 nucleotides read TGCAGCATCCCTGGTGGGACGGGAAATGAGCAGTTCTTC. It codes for CSIPGGTGNEQFF. The chain is built from TRBV29-1 and TRBJ2-1; possibly TRBD1 or TRBD2 for D (5 bases each). Germline values: CDR1 SQVTM, CDR2 ANQGSEA. The CDR3 sequence is 13 residues long. The V gene lost 8 bases and the J gene lost 7 bases, with 18 bases spanning the gap.

In regard to this clonotype: An end of the junction differs from the germline gene, which may be a read error. The J gene is TRBJ2-4, the V gene TRBV11-2; possibly TRBD1 for D (5 bases). This CDR3 region has 17 residues. Germline-derived CDR1 and CDR2 are SGHAT and FQNNGV. The CDR3 loop reads CASRPRSGLIARNIQYF. The CDR3, as DNA: TGTGCCAGCAGACCCCGGTCAGGGTTGATAGCCAGAAACATTCAGTACTTC.

A note on this clonotype: A read error is possible here, since a much larger clone lies one base away. The chain is built from TRBV4-2 and TRBJ2-1; D is perhaps TRBD1 or TRBD2 (6 bases each). The germline gives CDR1 LGHNA, CDR2 YNFKEQ. The CDR3 consists of 18 residues. This chain's CDR3 is CVSSQQGRGTISYNEQFF. CDR3 nucleotides: TGTGTCAGCAGCCAACAGGGCCGGGGGACGATTTCATACAATGAGCAGTTCTTC.